This paragraph reports one TCR beta chain. Its recognized antigen is unknown. No much larger clonotype is one base removed from it; base qualities were not supplied. TCRbeta CDR3 regions were amplified from genomic DNA by means of the immunoSEQ Assay, a bias-controlled multiplex PCR. The authors' analysis ran thus. The number of nucleated cells in each sample was estimated from the amplification of reference gene primers within the assay. Sequence reads were collapsed and filtered to measure the absolute abundance of every unique TCRbeta CDR3 rearrangement. For each sample, productive Simpson clonality was calculated as the square root of Simpson's diversity index across productive rearrangements. What TCRdb holds here is the immuneACCESS table cut down to in-frame rearrangements. Part of the clones is not present; checked against another copy, under half of the missing clones reflect an unresolved V gene, and the others are unexplained. The V and J calls and clone size are taken from that table; D and trimming were inferred from the DNA. The sample table holds about 320,000 clones, of which 70% to 90% were seen once. The ten most abundant clones make up around 6% of the sample.

The sample originates from a study of blood T cell repertoires in COVID-19 (dated by TCRdb to about 2020). About the full investigation: Samples covering the acute and convalescent phases of COVID-19 were provided by collaborators in the United States, Italy and Spain. The prospective study material was composed of cDNA or gDNA derived from T cells, B-cell-depleted T cells, or PBMCs. The dataset comprised deeply sampled blood TCRbeta repertoires from subjects exposed to, actively infected with, or recovered from COVID-19. A freely available public database, intended as a resource for researchers studying the immune response to SARS-CoV-2, is where the repertoires were released. The samples were drawn from the first 160 participants of the ongoing ImmuneRACE study and from 1,254 subjects provided by 6 global collaborators. A de-identified subject ID, COVID-19 status, age in years and sex were almost always included in the sample metadata. Where HLA class I and class II types were available, the types were taken from metadata supplied by the sample provider, not from assay-based typing. Points the paper makes about the study in general: The amount of clinical and demographic metadata varied by source and participant and was provided uncurated.

Trimming costs V 0 bases and J 1 base, and their ends lie 13 bases apart. Counted from cysteine to phenylalanine, this CDR3 has 16 amino acids. Only the CDR3 DNA stays, 48 bases, in frame from base 1. CDR1 and CDR2, looked up from the germline V gene, are SGHRS and YFSETQ. A second Seattle source provided samples from volunteer blood donors who had recovered from COVID-19. Whole blood was collected in K2EDTA tubes by collaborating institutions according to the institutions' own protocols. For TCRbeta analysis, collaborators shipped samples as frozen whole blood, isolated PBMCs, or DNA extracted from either of those sample types.

The clonotype originates from a man aged 18 to 30 who had recovered from COVID-19. Sequenced sample: peripheral blood. The chain employs TRBV5-1 and TRBJ1-1; the D gene assignment is ambiguous. The CDR3 region reads CASSLVETPRNTEAFF. The bases read TGCGCCAGCAGCTTGGTTGAGACCCCTAGGAACACTGAAGCTTTCTTT.